The clone carrying this T cell receptor (beta chain) appeared a single time. Its target is unknown. CD4+CD25+CD127- Tregs, CD4+CD25- non-Tregs, CD4 and CD8 cells were sorted. Before regulatory T cell sorting, thawed PBMCs rested overnight at 37°C in 200 IU/ml IL-2. Data came from immunoSEQ multiplex PCR; TCRdb stores just in-frame clones and leaves some out. This table has around 19,000 clones, roughly four fifths appearing once. The data derive from a study of Tregs in tolerant kidney transplant recipients. Regarding the study as a whole: Biological reproducibility was not directly addressed in this study.

Sequenced sample: Tregs from blood. The TCR sequence derives from a human donor in good health.

For the CDR3, the DNA is TGCAGCGCCGGGACAGGGGGTCTTTATGGCTACACCTTC. It encodes CSAGTGGLYGYTF. The genes are TRBV29-1 and TRBJ1-2; 11 bases are a match to TRBD1. The CDR3 is 13 amino acids. CDR1 SQVTM and CDR2 ANQGSEA come from the germline V gene. The V gene end was trimmed by 7 bases and the J gene end by 5 bases; junction bases not matched to a gene: 6.